The 5 T cell receptor beta chains below come from one sample, sequenced in a study of blood T cell repertoires in COVID-19. Measured with immunoSEQ multiplex PCR; TCRdb has only the in-frame clones, and not every one. The sample has 200,000 to 300,000 clones; around 88% are singletons. Source material: PBMCs or T cells enriched from blood (not recorded which). Receptors were obtained from a woman in her thirties or forties with acute COVID-19.

The rearrangement joins TRBV29-1 to TRBJ2-1; 7 bases match TRBD2. The CDR3 runs to 14 residues. Germline trimming cut 4 bases from V and 7 bases from J; bases unmatched to any gene: 10. Germline assignment: CDR1 SQVTM and CDR2 ANQGSEA. The CDR3 reads CSVVGGRGANEQFF. CDR3 in DNA: TGCAGCGTTGTAGGCGGGAGAGGGGCGAATGAGCAGTTCTTC.

The rearrangement links TRBV7-2 to TRBJ2-5; the match to TRBD2 covers 15 bases. With V trimmed by 1 base and J by 0 bases, 6 bases remained unmatched. The germline V gene has CDR1 SGHTA and CDR2 FQGNSA. The CDR3 runs 19 residues. The CDR3 DNA sequence: TGTGCCAGCAGCTTAGAATGGGGGACTAGCGGGGGGTACCAAGAGACCCAGTACTTC. Translating gives CASSLEWGTSGGYQETQYF.

The chain links TRBV4-2 to TRBJ2-7; tentative D call: TRBD1 (6 bases). The CDR3 is 14 amino acids. From germline, CDR1 is LGHNA and CDR2 YNFKEQ. Trimming removed 1 base from V and 1 base from J, with 8 bases in between. CDR3 sequence: CASSQVTGSYEQYF. CDR3 in DNA: TGTGCCAGCAGCCAAGTGACAGGTTCCTACGAGCAGTACTTC.

V gene TRBV5-1 combines with J gene TRBJ2-2; 14 bases line up with TRBD2. Germline CDR1 and CDR2: SGHRS and YFSETQ. V dropped 7 bases and J dropped 4; count of bases not matched to a gene: 9. The CDR3 extends over 17 amino acids. The CDR3 bases are TGCGCCAGCGGGACTAGCGGGAGTACCCCGGGCACCGGGGAGCTGTTTTTT. Its translation: CASGTSGSTPGTGELFF.

CDR3 sequence reads: CASNKTLHRDDYEQYV. The CDR3 DNA follows: TGTGCCAGTAACAAGACCCTACACAGGGACGACTACGAGCAGTACGTC. The chain employs TRBV19 and TRBJ2-7, with a weak D call TRBD1 (6 bases). V lost 7 bases and J lost 3, with 22 bases in between. Germline CDR1 and CDR2: LNHDA and SQIVND (reference sequence). The CDR3 totals 16 residues.